The 7 T cell receptor beta chains in this list originate from one sample, sequenced in a study of PD-L1 blockade in urothelial cancer. Profiling relied on immunoSEQ multiplex PCR, and the TCRdb table lists in-frame clones only, not all of them. Of about 52,000 clones listed, 70% to 85% are singletons. Sequencing was performed on PBMCs, taken around atezolizumab (anti-PD-L1) treatment. The receptors here all came from a man aged 70 or older with urothelial cancer.

The V call is TRBV28, the J call TRBJ2-1; 7 bases align to TRBD2. Germline CDR1 reads MDHEN; CDR2 reads SYDVKM. The CDR3 has 16 residues. Trimming took 3 bases from V and 5 from J; bases not matched to a gene: 10. The chain's CDR3 is CASSLVGEGRNNEQFF. DNA of the CDR3: TGTGCCAGCAGTTTGGTAGGGGAGGGGCGAAACAATGAGCAGTTCTTC.

This chain links TRBV11-1 with TRBJ2-7; 10 nucleotides agree with TRBD1. The CDR3 totals 16 residues. V was clipped by 4 bases and J by 3 bases; unmatched bases: 9. CDR1 is SGHAT, CDR2 FQDESV, per germline (reference sequence). Here the CDR3 DNA reads TGTGCCAGCAGCTCCCGAGCCGGGACAGGGGACTACGAGCAGTACTTC. Translating gives CASSSRAGTGDYEQYF.

This chain links TRBV6-6 with TRBJ2-5; D may be TRBD2 (7 bases). V shed 5 bases and J shed 4 bases, with 14 bases lying between them. The CDR3 has 14 residues. The germline V gene has CDR1 MNHNY and CDR2 SVGAGI (reference sequence). In nucleotides, the CDR3 is TGTGCCAGCAGTAAGGAGGGAGGGGGAGAGACCCAGTACTTC. Its translation is CASSKEGGGETQYF.

The J gene is TRBJ1-1, the V gene TRBV9, with D perhaps matching TRBD1 (5 bases). The CDR3 totals 13 residues. Germline loops: CDR1 SGDLS, CDR2 YYNGEE. Trimming cost V 4 bases and J 3 bases, with 10 bases left between them. The CDR3 reads CASSQGFYTEAFF. CDR3 sequence (DNA): TGTGCCAGCAGCCAGGGTTTTTACACTGAAGCTTTCTTT.

This rearrangement joins TRBV10-2 to TRBJ2-7; D may be TRBD1 (6 bases). There are 14 residues in the CDR3. CDR1 and CDR2 (germline): WSHSY, SAAADI. The V and J ends lost 4 bases and 10 bases respectively, with 20 bases between them. Here the CDR3 reads CASSVRIGGGSQYF. CDR3 DNA sequence: TGCGCCAGCAGTGTGCGGATTGGGGGCGGGTCTCAGTACTTC.

The genes are TRBV29-1 and TRBJ1-1; TRBD1 aligns across 11 bases. The CDR3 consists of 13 residues. The trim removed 6 bases at V and 4 bases at J, leaving 4 bases unmatched. Germline CDR1 is SQVTM and CDR2 is ANQGSEA. The DNA for the CDR3 is TGCAGCGTAGACGGGACAGGGGGCACTGAAGCTTTCTTT. Its translation is CSVDGTGGTEAFF.

The chain's CDR3 is CASRHRGANTEAFF. DNA of the CDR3: TGTGCCAGTCGACATCGGGGGGCCAACACTGAAGCTTTCTTT. The V gene is TRBV19, the J gene TRBJ1-1; D may be TRBD1 (6 bases). The CDR3 is 14 residues long. Germline lookup yields CDR1 LNHDA and CDR2 SQIVND (reference sequence). Trimming cost V 8 bases and J 2 bases, with 15 bases left between them.